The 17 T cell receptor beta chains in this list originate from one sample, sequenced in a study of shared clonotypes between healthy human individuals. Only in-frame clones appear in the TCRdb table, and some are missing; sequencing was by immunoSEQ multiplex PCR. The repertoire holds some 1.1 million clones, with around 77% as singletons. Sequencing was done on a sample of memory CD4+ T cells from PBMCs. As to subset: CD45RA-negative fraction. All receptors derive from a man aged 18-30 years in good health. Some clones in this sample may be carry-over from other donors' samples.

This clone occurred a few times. This chain's CDR3 is CASRGGRRTEAFF. CDR3 DNA sequence: TGTGCCAGCCGCGGGGGGAGACGCACTGAAGCTTTCTTT. The chain combines TRBV9 with TRBJ1-1; maybe TRBD1 (5 bases). Trimming stripped 7 bases from V and 4 bases from J, with 14 bases between. Germline V lookup: CDR1 SGDLS, CDR2 YYNGEE. The CDR3 consists of 13 residues.

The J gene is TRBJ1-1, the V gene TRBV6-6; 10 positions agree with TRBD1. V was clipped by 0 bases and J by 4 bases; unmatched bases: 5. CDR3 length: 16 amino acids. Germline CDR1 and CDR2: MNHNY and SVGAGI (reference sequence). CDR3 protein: CASSYSSGQGSTEAFF. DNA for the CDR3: TGTGCCAGCAGTTACTCTTCGGGACAGGGGTCCACTGAAGCTTTCTTT.

The CDR3 region is CASSLRAWGDEQYF. CDR3 DNA sequence: TGTGCCAGCAGTCTACGCGCCTGGGGGGACGAGCAGTACTTC. The chain is built from TRBV6-1 and TRBJ2-7; D is perhaps TRBD2 (6 bases). The CDR3 length is 14 residues. V shed 5 bases and J shed 5 bases, with 16 bases lying between them. Germline-derived CDR1 and CDR2 are MNHNS and SASEGT.

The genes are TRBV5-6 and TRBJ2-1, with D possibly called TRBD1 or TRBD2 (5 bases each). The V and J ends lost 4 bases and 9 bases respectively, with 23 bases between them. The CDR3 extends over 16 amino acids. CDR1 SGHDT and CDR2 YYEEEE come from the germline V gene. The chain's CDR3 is CASSRRGEVLRGEQFF. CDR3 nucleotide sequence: TGTGCCAGCAGCCGTAGAGGGGAAGTCCTTCGGGGTGAGCAGTTCTTC. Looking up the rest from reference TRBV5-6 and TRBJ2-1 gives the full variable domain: DAGVTQSPTHLIKTRGQQVTLRCSPKSGHDTVSWYQQALGQGPQFIFQYYEEEERQRGNFPDRFSGHQFPNYSSELNVNALLLGDSALYLCASSRRGEVLRGEQFFGPGTRLTVL.

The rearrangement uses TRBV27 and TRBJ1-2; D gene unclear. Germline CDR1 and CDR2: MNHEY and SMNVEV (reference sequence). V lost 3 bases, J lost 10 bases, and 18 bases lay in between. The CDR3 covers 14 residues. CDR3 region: CASSLSRASGDYTF. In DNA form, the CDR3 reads TGTGCCAGCAGTTTGAGTCGGGCCAGTGGAGACTACACCTTC.

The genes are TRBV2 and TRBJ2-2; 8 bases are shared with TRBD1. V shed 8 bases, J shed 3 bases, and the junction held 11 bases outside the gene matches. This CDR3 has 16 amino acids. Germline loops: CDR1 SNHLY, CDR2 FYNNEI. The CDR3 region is CASCPDRGRDTGELFF. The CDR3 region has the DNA TGTGCCAGCTGTCCAGACAGGGGTCGGGACACCGGGGAGCTGTTTTTT.

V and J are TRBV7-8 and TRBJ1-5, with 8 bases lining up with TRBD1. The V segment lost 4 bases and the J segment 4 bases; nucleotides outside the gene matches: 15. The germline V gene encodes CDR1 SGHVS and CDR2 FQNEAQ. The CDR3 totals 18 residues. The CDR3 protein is CASSSRTGTTLGNQPQHF. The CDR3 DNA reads TGTGCCAGCAGCTCGCGGACAGGGACGACCTTAGGGAATCAGCCCCAGCATTTT.

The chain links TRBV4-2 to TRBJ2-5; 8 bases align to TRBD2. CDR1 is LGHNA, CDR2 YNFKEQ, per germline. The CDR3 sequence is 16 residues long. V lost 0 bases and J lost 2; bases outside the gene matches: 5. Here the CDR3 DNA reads TGTGCCAGCAGCCAAGAAGTAGCGGGACGACAAGAGACCCAGTACTTC. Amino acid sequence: CASSQEVAGRQETQYF.

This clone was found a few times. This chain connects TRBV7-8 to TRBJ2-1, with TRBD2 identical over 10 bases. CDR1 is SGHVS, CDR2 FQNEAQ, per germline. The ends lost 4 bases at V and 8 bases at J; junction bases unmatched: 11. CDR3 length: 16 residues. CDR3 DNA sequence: TGTGCCAGCAGCTCCAGAGCGGGAGGGACAGGTGATGAGCAGTTCTTC. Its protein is CASSSRAGGTGDEQFF.

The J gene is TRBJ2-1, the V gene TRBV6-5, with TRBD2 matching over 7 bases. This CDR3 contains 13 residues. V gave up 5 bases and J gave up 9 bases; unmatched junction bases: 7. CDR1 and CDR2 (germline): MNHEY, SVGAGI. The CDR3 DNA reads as TGTGCCAGCAGTAAGCGGGATCACAGTGAGCAGTTCTTC. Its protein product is CASSKRDHSEQFF.

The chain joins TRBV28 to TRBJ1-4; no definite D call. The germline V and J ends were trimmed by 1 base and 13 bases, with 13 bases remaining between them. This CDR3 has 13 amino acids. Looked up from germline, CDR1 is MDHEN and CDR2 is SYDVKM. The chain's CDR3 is CASSLLAGHGLFF. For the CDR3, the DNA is TGTGCCAGCAGTTTATTAGCTGGGCATGGACTGTTTTTT.

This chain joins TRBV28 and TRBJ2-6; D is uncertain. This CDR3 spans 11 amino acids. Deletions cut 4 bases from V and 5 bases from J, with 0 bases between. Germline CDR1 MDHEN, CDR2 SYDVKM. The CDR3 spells CASSWANVLTF. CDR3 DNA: TGTGCCAGCAGTTGGGCCAACGTCCTGACTTTC.

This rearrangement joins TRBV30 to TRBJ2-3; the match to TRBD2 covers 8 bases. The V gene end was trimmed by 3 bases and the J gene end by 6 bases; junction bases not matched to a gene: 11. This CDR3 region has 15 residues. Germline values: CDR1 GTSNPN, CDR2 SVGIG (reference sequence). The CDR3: CAWRSGLGSSDTQYF. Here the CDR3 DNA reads TGTGCCTGGAGATCGGGACTAGGGTCCTCGGATACGCAGTATTTT. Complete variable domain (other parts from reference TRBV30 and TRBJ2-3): SQTIHQWPATLVQPVGSPLSLECTVEGTSNPNLYWYRQAAGRGLQLLFYSVGIGQISSEVPQNLSASRPQDRQFILSSKKLLLSDSGFYLCAWRSGLGSSDTQYFGPGTRLTVL.

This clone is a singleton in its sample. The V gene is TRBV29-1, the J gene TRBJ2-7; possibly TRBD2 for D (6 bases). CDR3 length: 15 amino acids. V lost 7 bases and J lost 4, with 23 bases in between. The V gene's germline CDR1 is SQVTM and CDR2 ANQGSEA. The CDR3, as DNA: TGCAGCGGAGGGGACGACGGGAGTACGGAATACGAGCAGTACTTC. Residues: CSGGDDGSTEYEQYF.

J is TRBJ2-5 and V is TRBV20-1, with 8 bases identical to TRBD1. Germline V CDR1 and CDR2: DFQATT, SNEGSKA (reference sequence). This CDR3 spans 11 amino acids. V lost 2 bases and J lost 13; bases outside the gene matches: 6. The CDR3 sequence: CSARTRDRRYF. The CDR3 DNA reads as TGCAGTGCTAGAACGAGGGACAGGAGGTACTTC.

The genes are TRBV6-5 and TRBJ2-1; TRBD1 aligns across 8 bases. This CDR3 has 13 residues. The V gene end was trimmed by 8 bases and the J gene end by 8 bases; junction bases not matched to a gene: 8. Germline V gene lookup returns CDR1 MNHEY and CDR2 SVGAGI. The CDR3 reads CASSAGGRDEQFF. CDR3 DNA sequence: TGTGCCAGCTCGGCAGGGGGCCGGGATGAGCAGTTCTTC.

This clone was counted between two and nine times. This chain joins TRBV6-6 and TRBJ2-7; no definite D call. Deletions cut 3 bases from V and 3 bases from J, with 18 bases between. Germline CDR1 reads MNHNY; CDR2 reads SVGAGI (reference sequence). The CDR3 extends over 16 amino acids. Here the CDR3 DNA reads TGTGCCAGCAGTTATCCCCAAGGGATAGGGAACTACGAGCAGTACTTC. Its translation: CASSYPQGIGNYEQYF.